The present T cell receptor beta chain was sequenced within a study of blood T cell repertoires in COVID-19. Study overall: The United States, Italy and Spain were the sources of the acute and convalescent COVID-19 samples.

The CDR3 contains 17 residues. Generated by immunoSEQ multiplex PCR, the TCRdb table keeps only in-frame clones and is missing some. Altogether fewer than 350,000 clones are present, over 85% being singletons, with the ten largest covering less than 5%. The V and J genes are TRBV21-1 and TRBJ1-1; the D call TRBD1 from the table was never checked on the DNA. TRBV21-1 is reported as a pseudogene. The TCR sequence derives from a woman aged 55 to 70 with COVID-19, enrolled during active disease. Sample: peripheral blood. For the CDR3, the DNA is TGTGCCAGCAGCAAAGTAAAATTCCAGGGGAGAGAACCTGAAGCTTTCTTT. It yields the protein CASSKVKFQGREPEAFF.